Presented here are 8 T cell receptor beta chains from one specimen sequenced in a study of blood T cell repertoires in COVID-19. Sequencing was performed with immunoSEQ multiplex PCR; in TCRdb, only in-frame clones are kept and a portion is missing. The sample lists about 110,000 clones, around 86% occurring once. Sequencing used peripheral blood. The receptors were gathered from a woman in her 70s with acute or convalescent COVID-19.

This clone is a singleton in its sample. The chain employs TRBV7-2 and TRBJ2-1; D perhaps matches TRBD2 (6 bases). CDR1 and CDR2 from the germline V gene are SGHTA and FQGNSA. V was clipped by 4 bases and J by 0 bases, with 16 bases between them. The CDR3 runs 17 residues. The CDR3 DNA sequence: TGTGCCAGCAGCTCCGGGGACTTCTTCAGCTCCTACAATGAGCAGTTCTTC. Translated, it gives CASSSGDFFSSYNEQFF.

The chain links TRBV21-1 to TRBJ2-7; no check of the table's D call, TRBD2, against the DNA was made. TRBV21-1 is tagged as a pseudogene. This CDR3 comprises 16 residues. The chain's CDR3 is CASSPQLAPAGYEQYF. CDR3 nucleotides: TGTGCCAGCAGTCCCCAACTGGCACCGGCGGGCTACGAGCAGTACTTC.

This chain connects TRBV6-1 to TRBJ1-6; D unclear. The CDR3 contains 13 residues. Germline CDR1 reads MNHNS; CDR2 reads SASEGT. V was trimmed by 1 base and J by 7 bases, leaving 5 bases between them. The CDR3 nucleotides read TGTGCCAGCAGTGAAGTTCGGAATTCACCCCTCCACTTT. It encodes CASSEVRNSPLHF.

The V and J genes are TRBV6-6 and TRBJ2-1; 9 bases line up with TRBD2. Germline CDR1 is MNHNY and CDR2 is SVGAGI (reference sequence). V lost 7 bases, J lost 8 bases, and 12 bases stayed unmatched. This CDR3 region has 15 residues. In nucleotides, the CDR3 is TGTGCCAGCACCTTTAGCGGGAGTGCACTCCATGAGCAGTTCTTC. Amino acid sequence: CASTFSGSALHEQFF.

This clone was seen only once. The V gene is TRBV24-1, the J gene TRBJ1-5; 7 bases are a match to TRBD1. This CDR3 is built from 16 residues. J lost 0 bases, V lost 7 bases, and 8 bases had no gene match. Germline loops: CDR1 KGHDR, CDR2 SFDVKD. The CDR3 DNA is TGTGCCACCAGCGGGGACAGTTCGAATAGCAATCAGCCCCAGCATTTT. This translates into CATSGDSSNSNQPQHF.

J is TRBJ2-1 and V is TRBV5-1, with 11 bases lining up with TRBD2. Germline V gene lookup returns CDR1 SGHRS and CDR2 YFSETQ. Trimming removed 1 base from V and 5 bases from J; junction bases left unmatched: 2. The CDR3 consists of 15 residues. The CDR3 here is CASSLLAGGDNEQFF. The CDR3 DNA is TGCGCCAGCAGCTTGCTAGCGGGGGGAGACAATGAGCAGTTCTTC.

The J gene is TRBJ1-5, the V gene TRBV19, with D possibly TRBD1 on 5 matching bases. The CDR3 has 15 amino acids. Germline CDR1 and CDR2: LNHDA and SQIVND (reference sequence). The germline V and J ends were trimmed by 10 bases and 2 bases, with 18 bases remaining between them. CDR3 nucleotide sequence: TGTGCCACCCTTAATCGGATAGGGGGCAATCAGCCCCAGCATTTT. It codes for CATLNRIGGNQPQHF. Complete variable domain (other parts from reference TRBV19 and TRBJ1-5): DGGITQSPKYLFRKEGQNVTLSCEQNLNHDAMYWYRQDPGQGLRLIYYSQIVNDFQKGDIAEGYSVSREKKESFPLTVTSAQKNPTAFYLCATLNRIGGNQPQHFGDGTRLSIL.

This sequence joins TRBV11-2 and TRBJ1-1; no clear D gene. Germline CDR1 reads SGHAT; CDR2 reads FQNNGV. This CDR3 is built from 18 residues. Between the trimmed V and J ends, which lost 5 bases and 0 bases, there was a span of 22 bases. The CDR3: CASSPHRVEGPMNTEAFF. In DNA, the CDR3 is TGTGCCAGCAGCCCCCACCGGGTGGAGGGCCCCATGAACACTGAAGCTTTCTTT.